Described below is a single T cell receptor (beta chain) sequence and its context. The V gene end was trimmed by 3 bases and the J gene end by 7 bases; junction bases not matched to a gene: 4. Germline V gene sequence: CDR1 SEHNR, CDR2 FQNEAQ (reference sequence). The CDR3 spans 15 residues. These data belong to a study of T cell changes during pregnancy in multiple sclerosis. TCRdb's table, derived via immunoSEQ multiplex PCR, lists solely in-frame clones and lacks some. Altogether about 41,000 clones are present, 80% to 90% being singletons, with the ten largest covering roughly 5%. The chain uses TRBV7-9 and TRBJ1-4; 11 bases are shared with TRBD1. The sample was peripheral blood, taken in the first trimester of pregnancy. This clonotype originated in a female donor in good health, enrolled as a control in a pregnancy study. Here the CDR3 reads CASSFTGQGGEKLFF. The DNA of the CDR3 is TGTGCCAGCAGCTTTACGGGACAGGGGGGTGAAAAACTGTTTTTT. Full variable domain (outside the CDR3, taken from reference TRBV7-9 and TRBJ1-4): DTGVSQNPRHKITKRGQNVTFRCDPISEHNRLYWYRQTLGQGPEFLTYFQNEAQLEKSRLLSDRFSAERPKGSFSTLEIQRTEQGDSAMYLCASSFTGQGGEKLFFGSGTQLSVL.